This TCR beta chain was documented in a study of blood T cell repertoires in COVID-19. The germline gives CDR1 SEHNR, CDR2 FQNEAQ (reference sequence). CDR3 length: 18 residues. Deletions cut 0 bases from V and 5 bases from J, with 22 bases between. Only in-frame clones appear in the TCRdb table, and some are missing; sequencing was by immunoSEQ multiplex PCR. The sample contains 250,000 to 350,000 clones, around nine tenths of which appear only once. The sample taken for sequencing was PBMCs or T cells enriched from blood (not recorded which). This receptor was obtained from a woman aged 30 to 39 who had recovered from COVID-19. This sequence joins TRBV7-9 and TRBJ1-2; no clear D gene. Here the CDR3 DNA reads TGTGCCAGCAGCTTAGCACCGGGAAGACCGGGAACGGAATATGGCTACACCTTC. Translation: CASSLAPGRPGTEYGYTF. The variable domain in full, with the rest retrieved from reference TRBV7-9 and TRBJ1-2, is DTGVSQNPRHKITKRGQNVTFRCDPISEHNRLYWYRQTLGQGPEFLTYFQNEAQLEKSRLLSDRFSAERPKGSFSTLEIQRTEQGDSAMYLCASSLAPGRPGTEYGYTFGSGTRLTVV.